Shown below are 4 T cell receptor beta chains from a single sample sequenced in a study of blood T cell repertoires in COVID-19. The table came from immunoSEQ multiplex PCR; TCRdb's copy has only in-frame clones and leaves some out. In the table there are fewer than 250,000 clones, more than 75% of which are singletons. Sequencing used peripheral blood. The receptors were gathered from a man in his forties or fifties with COVID-19, enrolled during active disease.

This clone has just a few counts. The CDR3 loop is CASSPLGTNTEAFF. In DNA form, the CDR3 reads TGTGCCAGCAGCCCATTGGGCACCAACACTGAAGCTTTCTTT. V and J are TRBV11-1 and TRBJ1-1; D gene unclear. V shed 5 bases and J shed 2 bases, with 12 bases lying between them. This CDR3 region has 14 residues. From germline, CDR1 is SGHAT and CDR2 FQDESV (reference sequence). Full variable domain (rest looked up from reference TRBV11-1 and TRBJ1-1): EAEVAQSPRYKITEKSQAVAFWCDPISGHATLYWYRQILGQGPELLVQFQDESVVDDSQLPKDRFSAERLKGVDSTLKIQPAELGDSAMYLCASSPLGTNTEAFFGQGTRLTVV.

V gene TRBV5-1 combines with J gene TRBJ1-1, with D possibly being TRBD1 (6 bases). This CDR3 has 15 residues. The ends were cut back, 0 bases at V and 1 base at J, with 10 bases in the middle. Germline loops: CDR1 SGHRS, CDR2 YFSETQ. The CDR3 DNA reads as TGCGCCAGCAGCTTGGCTCCAGGGGAGAACACTGAAGCTTTCTTT. Amino acid sequence: CASSLAPGENTEAFF.

CDR3 bases: TGTGCCAGCAGCCAAGCTCCGGGGACTTCGTCTAGCGGCCAAGAGACCCAGTACTTC. Its protein is CASSQAPGTSSSGQETQYF. The chain employs TRBV3-1 (or the pseudogene TRBV3-2) and TRBJ2-5; 7 bases fit TRBD2. CDR1 is LGHDT and CDR2 is YNNKEL in the germline V gene (reference sequence). V trimming: 1 base; J trimming: 1 base; junction bases outside the gene matches: 15. There are 19 residues in the CDR3.

The chain carries TRBV27 and TRBJ2-3; D gene ambiguous. Germline-derived CDR1 and CDR2 are MNHEY and SMNVEV (reference sequence). V lost 5 bases and J 1 base, leaving 7 bases between the germline ends. The CDR3 covers 13 residues. CDR3 in DNA: TGTGCCAGCAGTCCCACACGCACAGATACGCAGTATTTT. Amino acid sequence: CASSPTRTDTQYF.